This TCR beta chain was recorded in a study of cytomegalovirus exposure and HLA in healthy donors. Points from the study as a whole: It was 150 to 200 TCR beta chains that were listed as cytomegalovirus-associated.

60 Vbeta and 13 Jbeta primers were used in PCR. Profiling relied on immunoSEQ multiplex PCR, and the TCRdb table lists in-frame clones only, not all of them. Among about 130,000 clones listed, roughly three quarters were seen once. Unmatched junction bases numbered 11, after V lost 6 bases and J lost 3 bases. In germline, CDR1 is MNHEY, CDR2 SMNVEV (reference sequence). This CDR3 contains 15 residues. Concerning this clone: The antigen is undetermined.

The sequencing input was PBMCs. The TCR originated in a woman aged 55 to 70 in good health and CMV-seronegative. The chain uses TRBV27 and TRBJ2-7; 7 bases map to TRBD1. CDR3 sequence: CASRLSTGPSYEQYF. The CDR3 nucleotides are TGTGCCAGCAGGCTATCGACAGGGCCGAGCTACGAGCAGTACTTC.